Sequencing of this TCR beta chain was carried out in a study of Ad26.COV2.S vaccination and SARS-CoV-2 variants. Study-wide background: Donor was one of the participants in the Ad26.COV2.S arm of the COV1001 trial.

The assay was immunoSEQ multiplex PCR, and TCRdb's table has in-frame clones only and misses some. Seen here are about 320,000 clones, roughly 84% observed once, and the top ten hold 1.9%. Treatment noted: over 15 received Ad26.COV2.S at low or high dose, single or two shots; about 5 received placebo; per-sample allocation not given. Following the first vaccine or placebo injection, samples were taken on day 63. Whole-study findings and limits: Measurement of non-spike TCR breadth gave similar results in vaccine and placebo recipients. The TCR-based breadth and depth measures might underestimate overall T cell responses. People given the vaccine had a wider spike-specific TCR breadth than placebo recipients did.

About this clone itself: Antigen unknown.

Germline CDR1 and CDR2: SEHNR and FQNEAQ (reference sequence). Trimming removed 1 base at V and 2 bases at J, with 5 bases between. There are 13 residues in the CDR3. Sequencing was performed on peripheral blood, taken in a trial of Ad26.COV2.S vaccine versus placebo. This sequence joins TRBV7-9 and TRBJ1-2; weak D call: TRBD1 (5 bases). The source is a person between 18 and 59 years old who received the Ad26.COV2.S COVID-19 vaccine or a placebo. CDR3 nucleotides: TGTGCCAGCAGCTTAGGGGGGAACTATGGCTACACCTTC. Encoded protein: CASSLGGNYGYTF. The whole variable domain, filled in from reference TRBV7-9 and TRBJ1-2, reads DTGVSQNPRHKITKRGQNVTFRCDPISEHNRLYWYRQTLGQGPEFLTYFQNEAQLEKSRLLSDRFSAERPKGSFSTLEIQRTEQGDSAMYLCASSLGGNYGYTFGSGTRLTVV.